This T cell receptor beta chain was recorded in a study of shared clonotypes between healthy human individuals. CDR3 size: 15 residues. Germline lookup yields CDR1 PRHDT and CDR2 FYEKMQ (reference sequence). Trimming shortened V by 5 bases and J by 2 bases, and 13 bases separated the two germline ends. Regarding the study as a whole: In several donors, around 5.5% of naive CD4 clonotypes appeared in common. The study's rarefaction showed incomplete sorted-subset sequencing despite large depth.

Every immunoSEQ plate was one replicate of a subset's evenly spread DNA. Only in-frame clones appear in the TCRdb table, and some are missing; sequencing was by immunoSEQ multiplex PCR. The profile shows 95,000 to 120,000 clones, 55% to 70% of them singletons. With regard to this clone: The antigen is unknown.

Sequencing used memory CD8+ T cells sorted from blood. As for subset: CD45RO+ cells pooled with CCR7-negative TemRA cells. The clonotype originates from a woman aged 30 to 39 in good health. The J gene is TRBJ2-1, the V gene TRBV13; D call uncertain. The DNA of the CDR3 is TGTGCCAGCAGCCCCCGGGTTAGCCCCTACAATGAGCAGTTCTTC. It encodes CASSPRVSPYNEQFF.